This passage covers 32 T cell receptor beta chains from one sample sequenced in a study of tumor and adjacent non-tumor tissue in lung cancer. No cell sorting was done before RNA was extracted from the tissue. A modified ARM-PCR protocol with three rounds of nested PCR amplified TCRbeta. Using its own MiXCR run on the multiplex PCR reads, TCRdb lists one record per CDR3 protein. The sample shows some 77,000 distinct CDR3 sequences, 55% to 70% of them seen only once. Sequenced sample: lung tumor tissue. The receptors derive from an older woman with non-small cell lung cancer.

A word on this clonotype: At one end the junction does not follow the germline gene, possibly because of a read error. V and J are TRBV6-2 or TRBV6-3 and TRBJ2-1, with D maybe TRBD1 (6 bases). This CDR3 spans 15 amino acids. Germline V CDR1 and CDR2: MNHEY, SVGEGT. The CDR3 DNA sequence: TGTGCCAGCAGTTATAACAGGGATGGTTTGAATAAGCAGCTCTTC. This codes for CASSYNRDGLNKQLF.

As to this clonotype: A read error is possible here, since a much larger clone lies one base away. This chain uses TRBV6-4 with TRBJ2-4, with TRBD1 matching over 9 bases. The CDR3 sequence is 15 residues long. With V trimmed by 9 bases and J by 6 bases, 12 bases remained unmatched. CDR1 and CDR2 from the germline V gene are MRHNA and SNTAGT. The chain's CDR3 is CARSLGTGPGNIQYF. DNA for the CDR3: TGTGCCAGAAGTTTGGGGACAGGGCCCGGAAACATTCAGTACTTC.

This clonotype has only a few counts. Being one base from a much bigger clone, this may be a read error. This CDR3 reads CSATPKYDEQFF. CDR3 DNA sequence: TGCAGTGCTACCCCTAAGTACGATGAGCAGTTCTTC. V gene TRBV20-1 combines with J gene TRBJ2-1; no firm D call. V was shortened by 4 bases and J by 8 bases, with 12 bases between the two germline ends. The CDR3 length is 12 residues. Germline CDR1 reads DFQATT; CDR2 reads SNEGSKA (reference sequence).

This clonotype was observed a few times. This may be a read error: a much more frequent sequence differs by one nucleotide. CDR3 region: CAWSVASHSPLHF. DNA for the CDR3: TGTGCCTGGAGTGTAGCGAGCCACTCACCCCTCCACTTT. The chain is built from TRBV30 and TRBJ1-6; unclear D gene. The CDR3 length is 13 residues. CDR1 is GTSNPN, CDR2 SVGIG, per germline (reference sequence). Trimming shortened V by 0 bases and J by 10 bases, and 10 bases separated the two germline ends.

The table lists this clonotype with a count of one. This clone may be a read error of a much larger clone one base away. The chain recombines TRBV7-9 with TRBJ2-3; D is possibly TRBD1 (5 bases). CDR3 length equals 14 residues. Germline V CDR1 and CDR2: SEHNR, FQNEAQ (reference sequence). Trimming shortened V by 1 base and J by 9 bases, and 14 bases separated the two germline ends. For the CDR3, the DNA is TGTGCCAGCAGCTTAGAGTCGACAGCCGAGACGCAGTATTTT. Translation gives CASSLESTAETQYF.

The V gene is TRBV6-5, the J gene TRBJ2-1; 10 nucleotides align to TRBD2. The germline V gene encodes CDR1 MNHEY and CDR2 SVGAGI. Germline trimming cut 11 bases from V and 4 bases from J; bases unmatched to any gene: 17. The CDR3 length is 17 residues. The CDR3 region is CACSYLAGGPAYNEQFF. The CDR3 coding sequence is TGTGCCTGTAGTTACTTAGCGGGGGGCCCAGCGTACAATGAGCAGTTCTTC.

On this clonotype: Germline is not matched at one junction end, which may reflect a read error. The chain couples TRBV12-3 or TRBV12-4 to TRBJ1-1, with a weak D call TRBD1 (6 bases). The CDR3 spans 13 residues. The CDR3 protein is CASNLEGGTEAFF. In DNA form, the CDR3 reads TGTGCCAGCAATTTAGAGGGGGGCACTGAAGCTTTCTTT.

This clonotype was seen at least ten times. This chain connects TRBV11-2 to TRBJ1-2, with D possibly being TRBD1 (5 bases). Trimming pared 3 bases from V and 4 bases from J, leaving 9 bases between. CDR1 is SGHAT, CDR2 FQNNGV, per germline. The CDR3 consists of 13 residues. In DNA form, the CDR3 reads TGTGCCAGCAGCTTGGAGGGACCCTATGGCTACACCTTC. This gives the protein CASSLEGPYGYTF. The full variable domain, completed using reference TRBV11-2 and TRBJ1-2, is EAGVAQSPRYKIIEKRQSVAFWCNPISGHATLYWYQQILGQGPKLLIQFQNNGVVDDSQLPKDRFSAERLKGVDSTLKIQPAKLEDSAVYLCASSLEGPYGYTFGSGTRLTVV.

This clonotype was seen only once. Relative to the germline gene, one junction end is altered; a read error may explain this. This sequence joins TRBV6-6 and TRBJ2-5; tentative D call: TRBD2 (6 bases). Germline loops: CDR1 MNHNY, CDR2 SVGAGI (reference sequence). The CDR3 consists of 15 residues. DNA for the CDR3: TGTGCCAGCGGTTCCGAATTAGGGACTGCTTCACGCCTGTGCTTC. The encoded protein is CASGSELGTASRLCF.

On this clonotype: The junction departs from germline at one end; a sequencing error may be responsible. The rearrangement links TRBV6-6 to TRBJ2-1; 8 bases map to TRBD1. Germline V gene lookup returns CDR1 MNHNY and CDR2 SVGAGI (reference sequence). This CDR3 region has 16 residues. CDR3 DNA: TGTGTCAGCAGTAACAGGACAGGGAGCTCCTACAATGAGCAGTTCTTC. Protein: CVSSNRTGSSYNEQFF.

The chain recombines TRBV4-1 with TRBJ2-7; TRBD2 agrees at 7 bases. CDR1 MGHRA and CDR2 YSYEKL come from the germline V gene. There are 15 residues in the CDR3. J gave up 7 bases and V 0 bases, and 9 bases lay outside the gene matches. CDR3 in amino acids: CASSQDASGAGEQYF. In DNA form, the CDR3 reads TGCGCCAGCAGCCAAGATGCTAGCGGAGCGGGGGAGCAGTACTTC.

Note on this clonotype: Mismatch with germline at one junction end may stem from a read error. The CDR3 region is CASSEGLGGQYEQCF. For the CDR3, the DNA is TGTGCCAGCAGTGAAGGTCTCGGGGGGCAGTACGAGCAGTGCTTC. The chain has TRBV6-1 and TRBJ2-7, with D possibly matching TRBD2 (7 bases). The CDR3 is made up of 15 amino acids. Per germline, CDR1 MNHNS and CDR2 SASEGT.

Remarks on this clonotype: A much larger clone sits a single nucleotide away, making a read error possible. The rearrangement links TRBV7-9 to TRBJ2-3; no definite D call. The V gene lost 3 bases and the J gene lost 2 bases, with 9 bases spanning the gap. CDR1 is SEHNR and CDR2 is FQNEAQ in the germline V gene (reference sequence). The CDR3 contains 14 residues. The CDR3 nucleotides are TGTGCCAGCAGCTTGGGATGGATCACAGATACGCAGTATTTT. Protein sequence: CASSLGWITDTQYF.

This clonotype was picked up one time. Given the absence of the conserved phenylalanine or tryptophan at the CDR3 end, a read error is likely. V is TRBV5-1 and J is TRBJ2-1; D is undetermined. The CDR3 loop spans 11 amino acids. The germline V gene has CDR1 SGHRS and CDR2 YFSETQ. V lost 6 bases and J 3 bases, leaving 4 bases between the germline ends. CDR3 residues: CASNYYNEQFL. The DNA for the CDR3 is TGCGCCAGCAACTACTACAATGAGCAGTTCCTC.

This clonotype was counted at least ten times. This chain links TRBV6-1 with TRBJ1-1; unclear D gene. The germline V gene has CDR1 MNHNS and CDR2 SASEGT. Trimming cost V 2 bases and J 1 base, with 8 bases left between them. The CDR3 consists of 14 residues. CDR3 nucleotide sequence: TGTGCCAGCAGTGAATGGGGAACGAACACTGAAGCTTTCTTT. This translates into CASSEWGTNTEAFF.

This clonotype was counted once. Since a much larger clone is just one base distant, this may be a read error. The chain has TRBV28 and TRBJ2-7, with TRBD2 matching over 7 bases. This CDR3 has 15 residues. Germline CDR1 is MDHEN and CDR2 is SYDVKM. V shed 9 bases and J 2 bases; nucleotides not matched to a gene: 13. The CDR3 nucleotides are TGTGCCAGGAGTCCAGAAGCGGGATCTCCCTACGAGCAGTACTTC. Amino acids: CARSPEAGSPYEQYF.

This clonotype was seen a single time. The CDR3 sequence: CSLRDTGHQETQYF. For the CDR3, the DNA is TGCAGCCTCCGTGATACAGGTCACCAAGAGACCCAGTACTTC. This chain joins TRBV29-1 and TRBJ2-5, with D perhaps TRBD1 (5 bases). This CDR3 has 14 residues. Between the trimmed V and J ends, which lost 8 bases and 0 bases, there was a span of 16 bases. Germline CDR1 reads SQVTM; CDR2 reads ANQGSEA.

The chain has TRBV12-3 or TRBV12-4 and TRBJ1-1; tentative D call: TRBD1 (5 bases). This CDR3 contains 17 residues. V lost 5 bases and J 1 base, leaving 20 bases between the germline ends. The CDR3 loop is CASSPPTTKGRNTEAFF. DNA of the CDR3: TGTGCCAGCAGTCCACCCACAACAAAGGGGAGGAACACTGAAGCTTTCTTT.

This clonotype appeared a few times. The DNA is left out, because the CDR3 cannot be placed on it with certainty; the CDR3 is given as TCRdb lists it. V usage is TRBV29-1 and J usage is TRBJ1-3. The CDR3 numbers 11 amino acids, ends counted. Germline-derived CDR1 and CDR2 are SQVTM and ANQGSEA. The CDR3 loop reads CIVGDGNTIYF.

This clonotype occurred a few times. A much larger clone is a single base away; this may be a read error. The chain has TRBV6-2 or TRBV6-3 and TRBJ2-1; the match to TRBD2 covers 9 bases. The CDR3 extends over 16 amino acids. Germline V lookup: CDR1 MNHEY, CDR2 SVGEGT. The V gene end was trimmed by 6 bases and the J gene end by 12 bases; junction bases not matched to a gene: 18. As DNA, the CDR3 is TGTGCCAGCAGCCCCGAATCTCGGGTAGCGGGAGCCGGGCAGTTCTTC. It specifies CASSPESRVAGAGQFF.

The CDR3 bases are TGTGCCAGCAGCTTGGGACTAGCGGAAAACACCGGGGAGCTGTTTTTT. Its translation: CASSLGLAENTGELFF. J is TRBJ2-2 and V is TRBV7-9; 11 nucleotides align to TRBD2. The V gene end was trimmed by 3 bases and the J gene end by 2 bases; junction bases not matched to a gene: 2. The V gene's germline CDR1 is SEHNR and CDR2 FQNEAQ (reference sequence). The CDR3 length is 16 residues.

This clonotype came up a few times. The CDR3 DNA reads as TGCGCCAGCAGCTTTCAGGGTGACCTGCCCCAGCATTTT. As protein: CASSFQGDLPQHF. The chain employs TRBV5-1 and TRBJ1-5; perhaps TRBD1 as D (5 bases). The CDR3 contains 13 residues. The ends were cut back, 2 bases at V and 9 bases at J, with 12 bases in the middle. Per the germline V gene, CDR1 is SGHRS and CDR2 is YFSETQ.

Comments on this clonotype: Its ends do not fully match the called genes, so a read error is possible. The V call is TRBV28, the J call TRBJ2-1; possibly TRBD1 for D (6 bases). The CDR3 length is 14 residues. CDR1 MDHEN and CDR2 SYDVKM come from the germline V gene. CDR3: CSSSLGQTFNEQFF. CDR3 coding DNA: TGTTCCAGCAGTTTAGGACAGACCTTCAATGAGCAGTTCTTC.

Regarding this clonotype: Sequence at one end of the junction differs from germline and may be a read error. This sequence joins TRBV6-5 and TRBJ2-3, with no clear D. The CDR3 totals 15 residues. The V gene's germline CDR1 is MNHEY and CDR2 SVGAGI. The CDR3 nucleotides read TGTGCCAGCAGTTACTCCTTTATGAACTCAGATACGCACTATTTT. Translation: CASSYSFMNSDTHYF.

Note on this clonotype: The junction does not match germline at one end; this may be a read error. The V and J genes are TRBV20-1 and TRBJ2-3; TRBD2 agrees at 10 bases. Germline CDR1 reads DFQATT; CDR2 reads SNEGSKA (reference sequence). This CDR3 contains 16 residues. The CDR3 DNA reads TGCAGTGTTCTAGCGGGAGAGGGAGGCGGCACAGATATGCAGTATTTC. This sequence encodes CSVLAGEGGGTDMQYF.

This clonotype was observed many times. The J gene is TRBJ2-1, the V gene TRBV7-8; D is perhaps TRBD2 (5 bases). Germline V lookup: CDR1 SGHVS, CDR2 FQNEAQ. The CDR3 consists of 15 residues. V lost 4 bases and J 0 bases, leaving 10 bases between the germline ends. CDR3 amino acids: CASSYTGSSYNEQFF. CDR3 in DNA: TGTGCCAGCAGCTACACGGGGAGCTCCTACAATGAGCAGTTCTTC.

The V and J genes are TRBV6-5 and TRBJ1-2; weak D call: TRBD1 (6 bases). The CDR3 loop spans 14 amino acids. Trimming stripped 10 bases from V and 4 bases from J, with 19 bases between. Per germline, CDR1 MNHEY and CDR2 SVGAGI. The CDR3 DNA reads as TGTGCCATGAGTGAGGACAGAGACTCCTATGGCTACACCTTC. The encoded protein is CAMSEDRDSYGYTF.

This clonotype was found once. The V call is TRBV11-2, the J call TRBJ1-3; D possibly corresponds to TRBD1 (5 bases). The germline gives CDR1 SGHAT, CDR2 FQNNGV. This CDR3 is built from 15 residues. V lost 5 bases, J lost 0 bases, and 11 bases lay in between. Here the CDR3 DNA reads TGTGCCAGCAGCCTAACCGGGACCTCTGGAAACACCATATATTTT. Translating it yields CASSLTGTSGNTIYF.

Many counts were recorded for this clonotype. The V and J genes are TRBV6-1 and TRBJ1-5, with TRBD1 matching over 7 bases. The V and J ends lost 3 bases and 2 bases, in that order; junction bases with no gene match: 10. The CDR3 is 17 residues long. Germline lookup yields CDR1 MNHNS and CDR2 SASEGT. Here the CDR3 DNA reads TGTGCCAGCAGTGACACCTGGAGGCAGGGGGGCAATCAGCCCCAGCATTTT. As protein: CASSDTWRQGGNQPQHF.

In regard to this clonotype: A much more abundant neighbour one base away suggests this may be a read error. This CDR3 fails to terminate in the conserved phenylalanine or tryptophan, so it likely reflects a read error. The chain is built from TRBV28 and TRBJ2-4; D perhaps matches TRBD2 (5 bases). Trimming took off 4 bases at V and 0 bases at J, with 10 bases between the two ends. Germline CDR1 MDHEN, CDR2 SYDVKM. The CDR3 has 15 residues. This CDR3 reads CASSSSRLAKNIQYI. DNA for the CDR3: TGTGCCAGCAGTTCTAGCAGACTAGCCAAAAACATTCAGTACATC.

This clonotype showed up just once. The rearrangement joins TRBV4-2 to TRBJ2-7, with 7 positions matching TRBD2. This CDR3 comprises 22 residues. Germline loops: CDR1 LGHNA, CDR2 YNFKEQ. In DNA form, the CDR3 reads TGTGCTAGTAGCCAAGTTTTCATCAGATTACTAGCGAGATTACCGAGCTCCTACGAGCAGTACTTC. This gives the protein CASSQVFIRLLARLPSSYEQYF.

The chain couples TRBV7-3 to TRBJ2-2; D not certain. Per the germline V gene, CDR1 is SGHTA and CDR2 is FQGTGA. CDR3 size: 15 residues. The germline V and J ends were trimmed by 2 bases and 8 bases, with 15 bases remaining between them. CDR3 nucleotides: TGTGCCAGCAGCTTAGGCGGCCCGCTCACTGGGGAGCTGTTTTTT. Encoded protein: CASSLGGPLTGELFF.